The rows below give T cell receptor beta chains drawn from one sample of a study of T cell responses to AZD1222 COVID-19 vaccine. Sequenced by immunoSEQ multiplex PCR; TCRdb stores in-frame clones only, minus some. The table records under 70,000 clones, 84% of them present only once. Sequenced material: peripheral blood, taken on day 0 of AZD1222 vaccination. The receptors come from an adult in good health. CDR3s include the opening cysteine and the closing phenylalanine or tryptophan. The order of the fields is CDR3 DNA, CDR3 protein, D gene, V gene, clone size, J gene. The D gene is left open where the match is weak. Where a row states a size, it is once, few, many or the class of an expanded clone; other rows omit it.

TGTGCCAGCAGTTACCCCCTTACTAGCGGACAAGAGACCCAGTACTTC | CASSYPLTSGQETQYF | TRBD2 | TRBV6-6 | NA | TRBJ2-5
TGTGCCAGCAGCCAAGAGTTAGGACAGAACTATGGCTACACCTTC | CASSQELGQNYGYTF | NA | TRBV5-5 | NA | TRBJ1-2
TGTGCCAGCAGGCCGGCTGGGACAGGGGGCACTGAAGCTTTCTTT | CASRPAGTGGTEAFF | TRBD1 | TRBV28 | NA | TRBJ1-1
TGTGCCAGCAGTTTGGGACAGACCTACAATGAGCAGTTCTTC | CASSLGQTYNEQFF | TRBD1 | TRBV28 | NA | TRBJ2-1
TGTGCCAGCAGCTTGGTCGACAGGCGACATGGCTACACCTTC | CASSLVDRRHGYTF | NA | TRBV5-6 | NA | TRBJ1-2
TGTGCCAGCAGTGAAGGCGGGGCCGGTCCCTACGAGCAGTACTTC | CASSEGGAGPYEQYF | NA | TRBV6-1 | NA | TRBJ2-7
TGCGCCAGCAGTTTCACAGGGATCTATGGCTACACCTTC | CASSFTGIYGYTF | NA | TRBV5-1 | NA | TRBJ1-2
TGTGCCAGCAGCCAAGATCGGGGGAGAACGGGCAAACTGTTTTTT | CASSQDRGRTGKLFF | NA | TRBV4-2 | NA | TRBJ1-4
TGTGCCAGCAGCTTAGGACAGGGTGTGAATGAGCAGTTCTTC | CASSLGQGVNEQFF | TRBD1 | TRBV11-2 | NA | TRBJ2-1
TGTGCCAGCAGTGTCGAAACAGACAATCAGCCCCAGCATTTT | CASSVETDNQPQHF | NA | TRBV2 | once | TRBJ1-5
TGTGCCAGCAGCAAAGGGGGGGACGAACAGACCTATGGCTACACCTTC | CASSKGGDEQTYGYTF | NA | TRBV21-1 | NA | TRBJ1-2
TGTGCCAGCAGCCTAAGGACAGGCTTTCTCTTT | CASSLRTGFLF | TRBD1 | TRBV3-1/TRBV3-2 | NA | TRBJ1-1
TGCGCCAGCAGCCAAGATGCAGGGAGGGGGTCACCCCTCCACTTT | CASSQDAGRGSPLHF | NA | TRBV4-3 | NA | TRBJ1-6
TGTGCCAGTAGTATTGGGGGGGGGCAAGAGACCCAGTACTTC | CASSIGGGQETQYF | TRBD2 | TRBV19 | NA | TRBJ2-5
TGTGCCTGGAGTGCCCAGGGGAATGAGCAGTTCTTC | CAWSAQGNEQFF | NA | TRBV30 | NA | TRBJ2-1
TGTGCCATCAGTGGAGGTAGCGGGAGTTATATAGGCACAGATACGCAGTATTTT | CAISGGSGSYIGTDTQYF | TRBD2 | TRBV10-3 | NA | TRBJ2-3
TGTGCCAGCAGCTTAGCCGCGGGGGGGAGGACCTCCTACAATGAGCAGTTCTTC | CASSLAAGGRTSYNEQFF | TRBD2 | TRBV11-1 | NA | TRBJ2-1
TGTGCCTGGAGTGCCCCTTTCCTAAGAGGGACTGAAGCTTTCTTT | CAWSAPFLRGTEAFF | NA | TRBV30 | NA | TRBJ1-1
TGTGCCAGCAGTTACCAGGGGGCTAGGACTGAAGCTTTCTTT | CASSYQGARTEAFF | TRBD1 | TRBV6-5 | NA | TRBJ1-1
TGCGCCAGCAGCCAAGACCCGCAGGCAACTCGAGGGCGTTCACCCCTCCACTTT | CASSQDPQATRGRSPLHF | NA | TRBV4-3 | NA | TRBJ1-6
TGTGCCAGCAGTTTACGGGGAGAGCAGTACTTC | CASSLRGEQYF | NA | TRBV28 | NA | TRBJ2-7
TGTGCCAGCTCAAGGCTTGAGAACACTGAAGCTTTCTTT | CASSRLENTEAFF | NA | TRBV18 | NA | TRBJ1-1
TGTGCCAGCAGTCATGGACAGGACCCCTACGAGCAGTACTTC | CASSHGQDPYEQYF | TRBD1 | TRBV28 | NA | TRBJ2-7
TGTGCCTGGAGTATAACAGGGGTCTCTGGAAACACCATATATTTT | CAWSITGVSGNTIYF | TRBD1 | TRBV30 | NA | TRBJ1-3
TGTGCCAGCAGTTATAAGCGCAATGAGCAGTTCTTC | CASSYKRNEQFF | NA | TRBV6-2/TRBV6-3 | once | TRBJ2-1
TGTGCCTGGACGGTAGTAAACTATGGCTACACCTTC | CAWTVVNYGYTF | NA | TRBV30 | once | TRBJ1-2
TGTGCCAGCAGCCCGCAGACTAGCGGGACGAAAACGCAGTATTTT | CASSPQTSGTKTQYF | TRBD2 | TRBV9 | NA | TRBJ2-3
TGCGCCAGCAGTGAGTCGTGGGGGCAAGCTTTCTTT | CASSESWGQAFF | NA | TRBV10-1 | NA | TRBJ1-1
TGTGCCAGCAGCGTGGAGTCCGATAGGTACGAGCAGTACTTC | CASSVESDRYEQYF | NA | TRBV9 | NA | TRBJ2-7
TGTGCCAGCAGCTTGGAGGGCCAAGGCCTGAAAAACATTCAGTACTTC | CASSLEGQGLKNIQYF | NA | TRBV5-5 | NA | TRBJ2-4
TGTGCCAGCAGTCCGGCGGGGTTCATCACTGAAGCTTTCTTT | CASSPAGFITEAFF | NA | TRBV6-2/TRBV6-3 | few | TRBJ1-1
TGTGCCGGAAATCAGCCCCAGCATTTT | CAGNQPQHF | NA | TRBV19 | NA | TRBJ1-5
TGTGCCTGGAGTGTCGGGGGTTGGGGCGCCTACGAGCAGTACTTC | CAWSVGGWGAYEQYF | NA | TRBV30 | few | TRBJ2-7
TGCGCCAGCAGCTTCACAGGGGTGGATGGCTACACCTTC | CASSFTGVDGYTF | TRBD1 | TRBV5-1 | few | TRBJ1-2
TGTGCCATCCAATTAGGGGCGCCTACAGATACGCAGTATTTT | CAIQLGAPTDTQYF | NA | TRBV10-3 | NA | TRBJ2-3
TGTGCCACCAGCAGAGATCTAGGGACCTACGAGCAGTACTTC | CATSRDLGTYEQYF | NA | TRBV15 | NA | TRBJ2-7
TGTGCCAGCAGCTCTACACGGATTACCTACGAGCAGTACTTC | CASSSTRITYEQYF | NA | TRBV7-2 | NA | TRBJ2-7
TGTGCCAGCAGTGACTCGCCAGGAAACAACTATGGCTACACCTTC | CASSDSPGNNYGYTF | NA | TRBV6-4 | NA | TRBJ1-2
TGTGCCAGCAGCTTGAGGCAGTACACCGGGGAGCTGTTTTTT | CASSLRQYTGELFF | NA | TRBV5-5 | NA | TRBJ2-2
TGTGCCAGCAGCCTGGACAGTAGCACAGATACGCAGTATTTT | CASSLDSSTDTQYF | NA | TRBV27 | NA | TRBJ2-3
TGTGCCAGCAGCAGGGCATACGAGCAGTACTTC | CASSRAYEQYF | NA | TRBV5-6 | once | TRBJ2-7
TGTGCCAGCAGCCCTCTAGCGGGAGGGCCAGGGGAGACCCAGTACTTC | CASSPLAGGPGETQYF | TRBD2 | TRBV9 | NA | TRBJ2-5
TGTGCTAGTGGTTTGGTACGGCCGGGGGTAGGGGCTGGAAACACCATATATTTT | CASGLVRPGVGAGNTIYF | NA | TRBV12-5 | NA | TRBJ1-3
TGTGCCAGCAGTTTTGGTCAGCCCCAGCATTTT | CASSFGQPQHF | NA | TRBV28 | medium-sized | TRBJ1-5
TGTGCCAGCAGCTACCTCGGGACAGGGATTGGCTACACCTTC | CASSYLGTGIGYTF | TRBD1 | TRBV5-6 | NA | TRBJ1-2
TGTGCCAGCAGTAAGCCTGGAGCGGGGGTTAGGAATGAGCAGTTCTTC | CASSKPGAGVRNEQFF | TRBD2 | TRBV6-2/TRBV6-3 | NA | TRBJ2-1
TGTGCCAGCAGCACCAGGACTAGCGGGGACGCAAGCCAAGAGACCCAGTACTTC | CASSTRTSGDASQETQYF | TRBD2 | TRBV7-9 | NA | TRBJ2-5
TGTGCCAGTTGTGGGACGGAAGGATATGGCTACACCTTC | CASCGTEGYGYTF | NA | TRBV19 | NA | TRBJ1-2
TGTGCCAGTAGTCCATCCCGATCTTATGGCTACACCTTC | CASSPSRSYGYTF | NA | TRBV19 | NA | TRBJ1-2
TGTGCCAGCAGTTGGACAGGGGCTGGAGAGCAGTACTTC | CASSWTGAGEQYF | TRBD1 | TRBV6-6 | medium-sized | TRBJ2-7
TGTGCCAGCAGCACCCCCGGGACAGGGGGCCGGGAATCAGGCGATTCACCCCTCCACTTT | CASSTPGTGGRESGDSPLHF | TRBD1 | TRBV7-8 | NA | TRBJ1-6
TGTGCCAGCAGTTACGCACGAACTTACTCTGGAAACACCATATATTTT | CASSYARTYSGNTIYF | NA | TRBV6-5 | NA | TRBJ1-3
TGTGCCAGCACCCCCCGGACAGGGGTCACCTACGAGCAGTACTTC | CASTPRTGVTYEQYF | NA | TRBV21-1 | once | TRBJ2-7
TGCGCCAGCAGCCAAGGCCGACTAGCGGAGCAAGAGACCCAGTACTTC | CASSQGRLAEQETQYF | TRBD2 | TRBV4-3 | NA | TRBJ2-5
TGTGCCAGCAGTTACAACAGGGGGGAGCAGTACTTC | CASSYNRGEQYF | TRBD1 | TRBV6-2/TRBV6-3 | NA | TRBJ2-7
TGTGCCAGCAGCCTGGCGGAGCAGTATAATTCACCCCTCCACTTT | CASSLAEQYNSPLHF | NA | TRBV11-2 | NA | TRBJ1-6
TGTGCCAGTAGTCAACAGGGTCTTCGGGCCCAGTACTTC | CASSQQGLRAQYF | NA | TRBV19 | NA | TRBJ2-5
TGTGCCAGCAGCTTAGGTATCAGGCCCTACGAGCAGTACTTC | CASSLGIRPYEQYF | NA | TRBV7-8 | NA | TRBJ2-7